This T cell receptor beta chain was found in a study of blood T cell repertoires in COVID-19. The table came from immunoSEQ multiplex PCR; TCRdb's copy has only in-frame clones and leaves some out. The sample yields around 100,000 clones, roughly four fifths seen once. CDR3 length equals 14 residues. Trimming removed 4 bases from V and 6 bases from J, with 13 bases in between. CDR1 and CDR2 from the germline V gene are SGHAT and FQNNGV. The V and J genes are TRBV11-2 and TRBJ2-1; a weak D match, TRBD2 (5 bases). The sequenced material came from peripheral blood. The receptor was isolated from a human donor in a cohort sampled during active COVID-19. CDR3 loop: CASSWRQGFNEQFF. CDR3 nucleotides: TGTGCCAGCAGCTGGAGGCAAGGGTTCAATGAGCAGTTCTTC.